The 4 T cell receptor beta chains presented below share a single source sample, sequenced in a study of blood T cell repertoires in COVID-19. Using immunoSEQ multiplex PCR, the repertoire was profiled, and TCRdb retains in-frame clones only, with some absent. The data hold 240,000 or so clones, with roughly four fifths observed a single time. What was sequenced was peripheral blood. These receptors all come from a woman aged 80 or older with COVID-19, enrolled during active disease.

This chain links TRBV6-2 or TRBV6-3 with TRBJ1-1, with TRBD1 matching 7 bases. The CDR3 is 16 residues long. Trimming cost V 4 bases and J 3 bases; bases outside gene matches: 11. From germline, CDR1 is MNHEY and CDR2 SVGEGT. The CDR3 loop reads CASSSLKQGRDTEAFF. CDR3 coding DNA: TGTGCCAGCAGTTCCTTAAAACAGGGGCGAGACACTGAAGCTTTCTTT.

V usage is TRBV28 and J usage is TRBJ1-1, with 8 bases aligning to TRBD1. From germline, CDR1 is MDHEN and CDR2 SYDVKM. CDR3 length: 16 residues. The J segment lost 1 base and the V segment lost 5 bases, leaving 9 bases of the junction unmatched. In DNA form, the CDR3 reads TGTGCCAGCAGTCCGACAGGGGCCTCCCAGAACACTGAAGCTTTCTTT. It yields the protein CASSPTGASQNTEAFF.

This clone was seen just once. V usage is TRBV7-2 and J usage is TRBJ2-5; 7 nucleotides agree with TRBD1. Trimming took 5 bases from V and 2 from J; bases not matched to a gene: 2. This CDR3 contains 13 residues. Germline-derived CDR1 and CDR2 are SGHTA and FQGNSA. In DNA form, the CDR3 reads TGTGCCAGCAGCCCGGGACAGCAAGAGACCCAGTACTTC. This codes for CASSPGQQETQYF.

The gene calls are TRBV6-5 and TRBJ1-4; TRBD1 might be the D (5 bases). From germline, CDR1 is MNHEY and CDR2 SVGAGI. Deletions cut 4 bases from V and 0 bases from J, with 12 bases between. CDR3 length: 16 residues. The CDR3, as DNA: TGTGCCAGCAGTTCTCAGGGCCGGCCAACTAATGAAAAACTGTTTTTT. Translating gives CASSSQGRPTNEKLFF.